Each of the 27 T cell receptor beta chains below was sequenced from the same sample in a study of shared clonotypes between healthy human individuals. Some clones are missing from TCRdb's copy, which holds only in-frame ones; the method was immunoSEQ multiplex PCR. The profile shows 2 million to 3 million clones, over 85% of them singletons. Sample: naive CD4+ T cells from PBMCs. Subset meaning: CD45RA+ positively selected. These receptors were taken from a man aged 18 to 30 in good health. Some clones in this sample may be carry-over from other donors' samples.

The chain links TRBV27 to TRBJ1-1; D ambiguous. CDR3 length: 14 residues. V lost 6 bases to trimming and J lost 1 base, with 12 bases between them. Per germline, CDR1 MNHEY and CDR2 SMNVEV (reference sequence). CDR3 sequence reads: CASSLQSRNTEAFF. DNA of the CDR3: TGTGCCAGCAGCCTTCAGTCACGGAACACTGAAGCTTTCTTT.

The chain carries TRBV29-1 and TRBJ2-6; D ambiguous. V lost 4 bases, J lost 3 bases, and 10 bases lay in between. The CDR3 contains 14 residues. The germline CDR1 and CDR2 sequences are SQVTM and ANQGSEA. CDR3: CSVGPLSGANVLTF. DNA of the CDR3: TGCAGCGTTGGCCCGCTAAGTGGGGCCAACGTCCTGACTTTC.

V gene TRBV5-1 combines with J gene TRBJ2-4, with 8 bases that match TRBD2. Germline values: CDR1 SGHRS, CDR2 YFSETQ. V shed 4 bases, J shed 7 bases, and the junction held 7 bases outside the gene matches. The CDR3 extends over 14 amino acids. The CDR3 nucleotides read TGCGCCAGCAGCGACGGGACTAGTCCCAACATTCAGTACTTC. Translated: CASSDGTSPNIQYF.

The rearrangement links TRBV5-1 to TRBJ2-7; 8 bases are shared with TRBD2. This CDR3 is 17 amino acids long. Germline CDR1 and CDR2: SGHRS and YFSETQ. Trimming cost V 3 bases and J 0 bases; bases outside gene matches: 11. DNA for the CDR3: TGCGCCAGCAGCTCGGCTGTTAGCGGGGCAAGCTCCTACGAGCAGTACTTC. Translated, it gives CASSSAVSGASSYEQYF. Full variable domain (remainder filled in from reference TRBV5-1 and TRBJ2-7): KAGVTQTPRYLIKTRGQQVTLSCSPISGHRSVSWYQQTPGQGLQFLFEYFSETQRNKGNFPGRFSGRQFSNSRSEMNVSTLELGDSALYLCASSSAVSGASSYEQYFGPGTRLTVT.

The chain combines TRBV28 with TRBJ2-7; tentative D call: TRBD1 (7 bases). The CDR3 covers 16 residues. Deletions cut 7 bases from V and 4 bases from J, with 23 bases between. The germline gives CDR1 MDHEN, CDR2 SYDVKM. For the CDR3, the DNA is TGTGCCAGCAAGCGACAGGGACAAAATGGGAGGTACGAGCAGTACTTC. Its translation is CASKRQGQNGRYEQYF. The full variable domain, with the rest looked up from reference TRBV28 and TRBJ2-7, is DVKVTQSSRYLVKRTGEKVFLECVQDMDHENMFWYRQDPGLGLRLIYFSYDVKMKEKGDIPEGYSVSREKKERFSLILESASTNQTSMYLCASKRQGQNGRYEQYFGPGTRLTVT.

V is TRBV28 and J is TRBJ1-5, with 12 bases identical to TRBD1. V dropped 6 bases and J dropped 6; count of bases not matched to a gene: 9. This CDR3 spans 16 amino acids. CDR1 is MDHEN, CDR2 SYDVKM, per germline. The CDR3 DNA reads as TGTGCCAGCAGGGGGACCGGGACAGGGGGCCCTCAGCCCCAGCATTTT. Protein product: CASRGTGTGGPQPQHF.

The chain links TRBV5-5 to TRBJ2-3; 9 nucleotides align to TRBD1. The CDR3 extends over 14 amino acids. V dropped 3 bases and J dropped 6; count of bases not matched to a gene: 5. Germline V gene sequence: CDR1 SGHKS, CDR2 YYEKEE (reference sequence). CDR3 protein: CASSWDRARDTQYF. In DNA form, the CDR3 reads TGTGCCAGCAGCTGGGACAGGGCACGGGATACGCAGTATTTT.

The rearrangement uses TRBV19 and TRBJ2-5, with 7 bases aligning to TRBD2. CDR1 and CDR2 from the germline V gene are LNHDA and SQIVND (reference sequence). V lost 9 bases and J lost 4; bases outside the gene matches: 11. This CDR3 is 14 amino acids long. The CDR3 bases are TGTGCCAGAGGGGACTACCTAATGGGAGAGACCCAGTACTTC. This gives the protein CARGDYLMGETQYF.

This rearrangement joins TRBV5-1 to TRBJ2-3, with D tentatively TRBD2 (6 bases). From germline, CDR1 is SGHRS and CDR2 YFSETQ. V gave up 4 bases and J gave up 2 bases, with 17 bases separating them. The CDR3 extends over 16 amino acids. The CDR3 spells CASSTGVSGYTDTQYF. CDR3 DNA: TGCGCCAGCAGCACCGGGGTTAGCGGATACACAGATACGCAGTATTTT.

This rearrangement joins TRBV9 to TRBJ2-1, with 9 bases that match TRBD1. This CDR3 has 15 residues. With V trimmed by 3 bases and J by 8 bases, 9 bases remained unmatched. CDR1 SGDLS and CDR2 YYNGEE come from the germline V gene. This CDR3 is CASSEGGQGGDEQFF. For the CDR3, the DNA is TGTGCCAGCAGCGAGGGGGGACAGGGTGGCGATGAGCAGTTCTTC. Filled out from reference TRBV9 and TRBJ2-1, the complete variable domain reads DSGVTQTPKHLITATGQRVTLRCSPRSGDLSVYWYQQSLDQGLQFLIQYYNGEERAKGNILERFSAQQFPDLHSELNLSSLELGDSALYFCASSEGGQGGDEQFFGPGTRLTVL.

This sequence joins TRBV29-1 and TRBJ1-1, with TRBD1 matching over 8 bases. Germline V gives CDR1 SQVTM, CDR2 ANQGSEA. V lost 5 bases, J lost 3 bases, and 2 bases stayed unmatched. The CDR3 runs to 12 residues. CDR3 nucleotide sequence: TGCAGCGTTCAGGGGGCGGACACTGAAGCTTTCTTT. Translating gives CSVQGADTEAFF.

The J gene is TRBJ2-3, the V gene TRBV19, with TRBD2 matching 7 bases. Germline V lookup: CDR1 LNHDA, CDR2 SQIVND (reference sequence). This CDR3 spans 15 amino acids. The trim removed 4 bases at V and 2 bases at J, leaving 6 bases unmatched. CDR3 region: CASSNPAGLTDTQYF. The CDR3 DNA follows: TGTGCCAGTAGTAACCCAGCGGGGCTCACAGATACGCAGTATTTT.

This CDR3 reads CASSRLGGPTEAFF. CDR3 DNA sequence: TGTGCCAGCAGCCGACTGGGGGGCCCTACTGAAGCTTTCTTT. V usage is TRBV7-9 and J usage is TRBJ1-1; tentatively, D is TRBD1 (6 bases). There are 14 residues in the CDR3. Trimming took off 5 bases at V and 5 bases at J, with 15 bases between the two ends. Germline V gene lookup returns CDR1 SEHNR and CDR2 FQNEAQ (reference sequence).

DNA for the CDR3: TGTGCCAGCAGCCCCGGGACAGGGGAGGAGACCCAGTACTTC. Its translation is CASSPGTGEETQYF. The chain couples TRBV7-6 to TRBJ2-5; 10 bases are shared with TRBD1. CDR3 length: 14 amino acids. V dropped 5 bases and J dropped 5; count of bases not matched to a gene: 5. Germline V gives CDR1 SGHVS, CDR2 FNYEAQ.

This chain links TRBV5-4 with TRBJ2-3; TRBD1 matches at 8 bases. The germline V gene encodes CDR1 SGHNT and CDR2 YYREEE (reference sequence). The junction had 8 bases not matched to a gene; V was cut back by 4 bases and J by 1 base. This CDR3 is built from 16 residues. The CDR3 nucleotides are TGTGCCAGCAGCACCGACAGGGGTCGAGGCACAGATACGCAGTATTTT. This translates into CASSTDRGRGTDTQYF.

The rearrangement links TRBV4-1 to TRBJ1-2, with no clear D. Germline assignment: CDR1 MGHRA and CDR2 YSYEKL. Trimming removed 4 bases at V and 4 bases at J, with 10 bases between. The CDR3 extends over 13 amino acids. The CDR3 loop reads CASSRGRGYGYTF. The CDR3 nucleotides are TGCGCCAGCAGCCGGGGTCGAGGCTATGGCTACACCTTC.

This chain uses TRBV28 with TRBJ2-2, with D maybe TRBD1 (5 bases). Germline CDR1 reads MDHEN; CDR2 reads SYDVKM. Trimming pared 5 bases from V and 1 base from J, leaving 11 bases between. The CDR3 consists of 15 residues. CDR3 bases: TGTGCCAGCAGTCAGACTGGACAGAACACCGGGGAGCTGTTTTTT. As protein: CASSQTGQNTGELFF.

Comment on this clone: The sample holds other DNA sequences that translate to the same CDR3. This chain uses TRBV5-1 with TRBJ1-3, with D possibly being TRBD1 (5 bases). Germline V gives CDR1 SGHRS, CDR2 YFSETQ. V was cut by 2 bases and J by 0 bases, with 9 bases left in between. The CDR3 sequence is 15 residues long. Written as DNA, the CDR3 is TGCGCCAGCAGCTTAGCAGGGAACTCTGGAAACACCATATATTTT. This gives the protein CASSLAGNSGNTIYF.

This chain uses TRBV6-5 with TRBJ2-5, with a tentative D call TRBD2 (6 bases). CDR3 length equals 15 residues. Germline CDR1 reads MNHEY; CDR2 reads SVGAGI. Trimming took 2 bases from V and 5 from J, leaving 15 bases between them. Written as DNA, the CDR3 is TGTGCCAGCAGTTACCGGACCGGGGGTCGGGAGACCCAGTACTTC. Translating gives CASSYRTGGRETQYF.

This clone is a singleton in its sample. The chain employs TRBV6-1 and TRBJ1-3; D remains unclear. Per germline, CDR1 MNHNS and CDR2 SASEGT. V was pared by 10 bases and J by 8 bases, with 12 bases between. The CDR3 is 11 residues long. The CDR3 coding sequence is TGTGCCACTTCTCTTGGGTACACCATATATTTT. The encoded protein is CATSLGYTIYF.

CDR3 sequence: CASSVGEGADQPQHF. In nucleotides, the CDR3 is TGTGCCAGCAGCGTAGGGGAGGGGGCCGATCAGCCCCAGCATTTT. This sequence joins TRBV9 and TRBJ1-5; TRBD1 aligns across 7 bases. Per the germline V gene, CDR1 is SGDLS and CDR2 is YYNGEE. CDR3 length: 15 residues. J was trimmed by 5 bases and V by 0 bases; bases with no gene match: 5.

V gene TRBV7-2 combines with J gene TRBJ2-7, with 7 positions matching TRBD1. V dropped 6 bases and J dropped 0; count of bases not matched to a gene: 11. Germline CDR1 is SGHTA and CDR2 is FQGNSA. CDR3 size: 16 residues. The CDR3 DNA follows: TGTGCCAGCAGGTATAGTCCACAGGGGCCCTCCTACGAGCAGTACTTC. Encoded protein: CASRYSPQGPSYEQYF.

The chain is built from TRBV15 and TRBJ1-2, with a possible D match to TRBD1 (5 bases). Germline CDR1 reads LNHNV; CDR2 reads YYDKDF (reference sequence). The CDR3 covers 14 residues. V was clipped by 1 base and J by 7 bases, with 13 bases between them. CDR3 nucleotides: TGTGCCACCAGCAGAGGGACAACGAACCTTGGCTACACCTTC. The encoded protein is CATSRGTTNLGYTF. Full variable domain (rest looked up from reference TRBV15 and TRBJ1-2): DAMVIQNPRYQVTQFGKPVTLSCSQTLNHNVMYWYQQKSSQAPKLLFHYYDKDFNNEADTPDNFQSRRPNTSFCFLDIRSPGLGDTAMYLCATSRGTTNLGYTFGSGTRLTVV.

The CDR3 DNA is TGTGCCAGCAGCCTGATCCGGGACACAGATACGCAGTATTTT. Translated: CASSLIRDTDTQYF. V and J are TRBV14 and TRBJ2-3; a possible D gene is TRBD2 (5 bases). Per the germline V gene, CDR1 is SGHDN and CDR2 is FVKESK. V lost 4 bases and J 2 bases, leaving 10 bases between the germline ends. CDR3 length: 14 residues.

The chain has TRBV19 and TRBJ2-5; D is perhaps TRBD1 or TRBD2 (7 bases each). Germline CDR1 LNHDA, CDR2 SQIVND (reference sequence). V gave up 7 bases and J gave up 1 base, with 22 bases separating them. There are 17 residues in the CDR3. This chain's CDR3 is CASKGAAGLAAQETQYF. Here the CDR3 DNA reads TGTGCCAGTAAGGGGGCTGCTGGGCTAGCGGCCCAAGAGACCCAGTACTTC.

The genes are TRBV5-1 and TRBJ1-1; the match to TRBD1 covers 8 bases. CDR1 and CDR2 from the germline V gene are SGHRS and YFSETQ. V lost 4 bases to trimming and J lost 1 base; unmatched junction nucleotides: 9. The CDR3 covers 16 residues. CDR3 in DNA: TGCGCCAGCAGCCGGATGACAGGGGCTAAGAACACTGAAGCTTTCTTT. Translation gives CASSRMTGAKNTEAFF.

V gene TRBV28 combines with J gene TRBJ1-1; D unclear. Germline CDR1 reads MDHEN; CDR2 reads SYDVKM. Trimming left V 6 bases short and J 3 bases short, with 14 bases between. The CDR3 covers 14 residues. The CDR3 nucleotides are TGTGCCAGCAGACCCTCTACGAAGGACACTGAAGCTTTCTTT. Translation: CASRPSTKDTEAFF.